A selection of T cell receptor beta chains follows, all from one sample in a study of preoperative IRX-2 immunotherapy in early breast cancer. Using immunoSEQ multiplex PCR, the repertoire was profiled, and TCRdb retains in-frame clones only, with some absent. The table lists roughly 99,000 clones, just over 85% of them singletons. The input for sequencing was tumor tissue, taken after IRX-2 immunotherapy. These receptors were obtained from a human donor with breast cancer. CDR3s include the opening cysteine and the closing phenylalanine or tryptophan. The D gene is left open where the match is weak. A row's size may be missing; if present it is once, few, many or a size class.

j_call clone_size v_call d_call cdr3_nt cdr3_aa
TRBJ2-1 . TRBV5-1 TRBD1 TGCGCCAGCAGCGCTTCCGGGACAGGGGGTCGGAATGAGCAGTTCTTC CASSASGTGGRNEQFF
TRBJ2-7 . TRBV30 . TGTGCCTGGAGTCCGACAAGTTACGAGCAGTACTTC CAWSPTSYEQYF
TRBJ1-4 . TRBV18 TRBD1 TGTGCCAGCTCACCCCAGACAGGGATCACAACTAATGAAAAACTGTTTTTT CASSPQTGITTNEKLFF
TRBJ1-2 . TRBV19 . TGTGCCAGTCGGACCGGGGTGAAGGATGGCTACACCTTC CASRTGVKDGYTF
TRBJ1-2 . TRBV18 . TGTGCCAGCTCACTTGGGACAACTCTTAACTATGGCTACACCTTC CASSLGTTLNYGYTF
TRBJ1-3 . TRBV18 . TGTGCCAGCTCACCCGGTGAAAACACCATATATTTT CASSPGENTIYF
TRBJ2-3 . TRBV11-3 TRBD2 TGTGCCAGCAGCCCAAGCGGGGGCACAGATACGCAGTATTTT CASSPSGGTDTQYF
TRBJ2-7 . TRBV7-2 . TGTGCCAGCAGCTTACTAGGACAGAGTCTGGTCGAGCAGTACTTC CASSLLGQSLVEQYF
TRBJ1-4 . TRBV6-8 . TGTGCCAGCAGTTACTCGGGGCAATCTCCTGAAAAACTGTTTTTT CASSYSGQSPEKLFF
TRBJ1-1 . TRBV19 . TGTGCCAGTGGAGGGGCAACTGAAGCTTTCTTT CASGGATEAFF
TRBJ2-2 . TRBV5-1 TRBD2 TGCGCCAGCAGCTTCCAGTCCGGGACTAGCGGGAGGGCCGTCACCGGGGAGCTGTTTTTT CASSFQSGTSGRAVTGELFF
TRBJ2-2 . TRBV6-4 TRBD1 TGTGCCAGCAGTTACGATACAGGGGGCAAGACGGGGGAGCTGTTTTTT CASSYDTGGKTGELFF
TRBJ1-4 . TRBV28 . TGTGCCAGCAGTATGGCTGCAGGGTCCGAAAAACTGTTTTTT CASSMAAGSEKLFF
TRBJ2-7 once TRBV7-5 . TGTGCCAGCAGCCCCTACCTGCCCTCCTACGAGCAGTACTTC CASSPYLPSYEQYF
TRBJ1-4 once TRBV7-8 TRBD1 TGTGCCAGAAGCCCGGGACAGGGCCCACAACTTGCAACTAATGAAAAACTGTTTTTT CARSPGQGPQLATNEKLFF
TRBJ1-2 once TRBV6-4 . TGTGCCAGCAGAAATTCCTACGGGCCTCTTTATGGCTACACCTTC CASRNSYGPLYGYTF
TRBJ1-4 . TRBV19 . TGTGCCAGTAGTAGTCTCGGGACTCCAACTAATGAAAAATTGTTTTTT CASSSLGTPTNEKLFF
TRBJ2-5 . TRBV9 TRBD1 TGTGCCAGCAGCGTGGACAGGGGGCGTCGAGAGACCCAGTACTTC CASSVDRGRRETQYF
TRBJ1-1 . TRBV5-1 TRBD1 TGCGCCAGCAGCCTTGAAACAGGGGGCATCGGGGATGCTTTCTTT CASSLETGGIGDAFF
TRBJ2-2 . TRBV19 TRBD2 TGTGCCAGTAGAAAAGCTCGGGGGGGCACCGGGGAGCTGTTTTTT CASRKARGGTGELFF
TRBJ2-1 . TRBV5-1 . TGCGCCAGCAGCTTGAACGCGTACAGCAATGAGCAGTTCTTC CASSLNAYSNEQFF
TRBJ1-5 . TRBV9 . TGTGCCAGCAGCGTGCAGGGCAATCAGCCCCAGCATTTT CASSVQGNQPQHF
TRBJ1-1 . TRBV30 . TGTGCCTGGAGCCCGGGGGGGCAGGTCACTGAAGCTTTCTTT CAWSPGGQVTEAFF
TRBJ2-5 . TRBV18 . TGTGCCAGCTCACCGCAACAAGAGACCCAGTACTTC CASSPQQETQYF
TRBJ1-6 . TRBV30 . TGTGCCTGGAATCTGAATTCACCCCTCCACTTT CAWNLNSPLHF
TRBJ2-2 once TRBV18 . TGTGCCAGCTCACCACCGGCCGAGGTCGGGGAGCTGTTTTTT CASSPPAEVGELFF
TRBJ2-1 . TRBV6-8 TRBD1 TGTGCCATCAGTTTGGGACAGAACAATGAGCAGTTCTTC CAISLGQNNEQFF
TRBJ1-2 . TRBV19 TRBD1 TGTGCCAGTAGACTCGCCGACAGGGGCTATGGCTACACCTTC CASRLADRGYGYTF
TRBJ1-1 . TRBV5-1 TRBD1 TGCGCCAGCAGACCCGGACAGGGGATGAACACTGAAGCTTTCTTT CASRPGQGMNTEAFF
TRBJ2-1 . TRBV28 . TGTGCCAGCAGCTCCTCCGGGCAGGGGGGGAATGAGCAGTTCTTC CASSSSGQGGNEQFF
TRBJ2-5 once TRBV12-1 . TGTGCCAGCAGCTGGAGCGGGAGCGGCGAGACCCAGTACTTC CASSWSGSGETQYF
TRBJ2-7 . TRBV28 TRBD2 TGTGCCAGTCGGACTAGCGGGGCCTACGAGCAGTACTTC CASRTSGAYEQYF
TRBJ2-1 . TRBV7-1 TRBD2 TGTGCCAGCAGCTCACAGACTAGCGATGAGCAGTTCTTC CASSSQTSDEQFF
TRBJ2-7 few TRBV15 TRBD2 TGTGCCACCAGCAGAGAGGGGGGGTCCTCCTACGAGCAGTACTTC CATSREGGSSYEQYF
TRBJ2-1 . TRBV10-3 . TGTGCCATCAGTGAGTCCTGGCTTATAATGGGCCGCTCCTACAATGAGCAGTTCTTC CAISESWLIMGRSYNEQFF
TRBJ2-5 . TRBV11-3 . TGTGCCAGCAGCTTAGGGTACCGATCCGAGACCCAGTACTTC CASSLGYRSETQYF
TRBJ1-5 . TRBV9 TRBD1 TGTGCCAGCGGACAGGGGGGAAATCAGCCCCAGCATTTT CASGQGGNQPQHF
TRBJ1-1 once TRBV7-8 . TGTGCCAGCAGCCTCCTTGGGGCGGTGAACACTGAAGCTTTCTTT CASSLLGAVNTEAFF
TRBJ2-7 . TRBV5-1 TRBD1 TGCGCCAGCAGTCGGACAGGGGATTCCTACGAGCAGTACTTC CASSRTGDSYEQYF
TRBJ1-1 . TRBV6-4 TRBD1 TGTGCCAGCGGAAGACAGGGGGAGGCTTTCTTT CASGRQGEAFF
TRBJ2-7 few TRBV15 . TGTGCCACCAGCAGAGATCTCGAGTCGCAGGGGTCCTACGAGCAGTACTTC CATSRDLESQGSYEQYF
TRBJ2-7 few TRBV11-3 TRBD1 TGTGCCAGCAGAGACACTGGGGACAGGGAAGGAAGTTTCTACGAGCAGTACTTC CASRDTGDREGSFYEQYF
TRBJ2-7 . TRBV5-1 TRBD2 TGCGCCAGCACCTTAGGACTAGCGGGGACTTACGAGCAGTACTTC CASTLGLAGTYEQYF
TRBJ1-5 . TRBV19 . TGTGCCAGTAGTATCCCGGGACATAATAGCAATCAGCCCCAGCATTTT CASSIPGHNSNQPQHF
TRBJ1-4 . TRBV5-1 . TGCGCCAGCAGCTTGGACGGTAACCCGATGAATGAAAAACTGTTTTTT CASSLDGNPMNEKLFF
TRBJ1-2 . TRBV1 . TGCGCCAGCAGCCACAAGACAGGGGACTATGGCTACACCTTC CASSHKTGDYGYTF
TRBJ1-1 . TRBV10-3 . TGTGCCATCAGTGAGACTACAGCCATGAACACTGAAGCTTTCTTT CAISETTAMNTEAFF
TRBJ2-3 . TRBV11-3 TRBD1 TGTGCCAGCAGCGTCCTCCGGGACAGGGTTAAAGATACGCAGTATTTT CASSVLRDRVKDTQYF
TRBJ2-5 . TRBV18 . TGTGCCAGCTCACCCATGGGACGGAGCCAAGAGACCCAGTACTTC CASSPMGRSQETQYF